This T cell receptor beta chain was documented in a study of OX40 agonist ivuxolimab in advanced cancers. Study at large: Three partial responders included one hepatocellular carcinoma patient and two cutaneous melanoma patients.

No patient had autoimmune disease or received systemic immunosuppression. The CDR3 has 15 amino acids. The germline V gene has CDR1 SGHTA and CDR2 FQGTGA. With 2 bases clipped from V and 11 bases from J, the junction kept 12 bases outside the gene matches. The method was immunoSEQ multiplex PCR; TCRdb's version includes in-frame clones alone and lacks a portion of them. The data hold about 140,000 clones, with approximately 94% observed a single time. The sequence was collected from an adult with an advanced solid tumor such as melanoma, head and neck, liver or kidney cancer. This chain joins TRBV7-3 and TRBJ2-7; TRBD2 matches at 10 bases. The source material was CD4+ or CD8+ T cells sorted from blood, sampled in a trial of the OX40 agonist ivuxolimab. Written as DNA, the CDR3 is TGTGCCAGCAGCTTAGTCCCCGGGGCTAGCGGGAGCAAGTACTTC. Translation gives CASSLVPGASGSKYF.